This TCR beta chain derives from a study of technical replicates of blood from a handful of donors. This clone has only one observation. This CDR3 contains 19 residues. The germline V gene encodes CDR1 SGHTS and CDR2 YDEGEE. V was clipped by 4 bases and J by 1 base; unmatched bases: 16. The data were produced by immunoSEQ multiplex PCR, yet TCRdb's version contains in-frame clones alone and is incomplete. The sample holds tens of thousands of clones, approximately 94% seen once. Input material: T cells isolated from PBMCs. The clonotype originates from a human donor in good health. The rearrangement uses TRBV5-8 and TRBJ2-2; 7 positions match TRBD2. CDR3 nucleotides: TGTGCCAGCAGCCACGCCCTAGTACCGCTAGCGGAGAACACCGGGGAGCTGTTTTTT. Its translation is CASSHALVPLAENTGELFF.